The clone carrying this T cell receptor beta chain was observed a few times. Antigen specificity is unknown. The record originates from a study of regulatory T cells in long-lasting Graves disease. The CDR3 covers 15 residues. Trimming took 4 bases from V and 7 from J; bases not matched to a gene: 7. In germline, CDR1 is SGDLS, CDR2 YYNGEE. The time point here: newly diagnosed GD, antithyroid drugs for less than 3 months. The TCR library was made from RNA that had been extracted from PBMCs in TRIzol. Libraries of TCR beta came from iRepertoire HTBI primers plus Arm-PCR of CDR3 regions. One entry per CDR3 protein results from TCRdb running MiXCR on the multiplex PCR reads. The data show approximately 390,000 distinct CDR3 sequences, roughly 16% seen once. Overall study findings and caveats: Persistent Graves' patients had lower TCR diversity than newly diagnosed ones.

This sample also belongs to another study, concerning T cells in Graves' hyperthyroidism and ophthalmopathy. From that report: The TCR CDR3 first-round RT-PCR relied on the HTBI primer set. Also found in blood were most expanded thyroid clonotypes above 0.001.

The sample was peripheral blood mononuclear cells (PBMCs), taken at new diagnosis, from a patient treated with antithyroid drugs. This chain joins TRBV9 and TRBJ2-2; 10 nucleotides align to TRBD1. This TCR derives from a woman between 18 and 30 years old with Graves disease. Written as DNA, the CDR3 is TGTGCCAGCAGCCAGACAGGGGGCGTTGGCGGGGAGCTGTTTTTT. It yields the protein CASSQTGGVGGELFF.